The sample holds a few counts of the clone carrying this T cell receptor beta chain. Its specificity is not known. These data are taken from a study of OX40 agonist ivuxolimab in advanced cancers. About the research overall: The dose-escalation group included hepatocellular carcinoma, melanoma, renal cell carcinoma and head and neck cancer. Study-wide findings and caveats: Clones of CD4+ and CD8+ blood T cells grew by week 6 at doses of 0.1 to 3.0 mg/kg.

The protocol was immunoSEQ multiplex PCR, while the TCRdb copy is restricted to in-frame clones and leaves out a portion. Here the sample spans roughly 110,000 clones, about nine tenths being singletons. The J segment lost 10 bases and the V segment lost 1 base, leaving 7 bases of the junction unmatched. This CDR3 has 15 residues. Germline CDR1 and CDR2: MNHEY and SVGAGI. This chain connects TRBV6-5 to TRBJ1-6, with 7 bases identical to TRBD1. The sequence was obtained from an adult with an advanced solid tumor such as melanoma, head and neck, liver or kidney cancer. Sample: CD4+ or CD8+ T cells sorted from blood, taken in a trial of the OX40 agonist ivuxolimab. The CDR3 loop reads CASSYYTTGDSPLHF. For the CDR3, the DNA is TGTGCCAGCAGTTACTACACCACAGGGGACTCACCCCTCCACTTT.